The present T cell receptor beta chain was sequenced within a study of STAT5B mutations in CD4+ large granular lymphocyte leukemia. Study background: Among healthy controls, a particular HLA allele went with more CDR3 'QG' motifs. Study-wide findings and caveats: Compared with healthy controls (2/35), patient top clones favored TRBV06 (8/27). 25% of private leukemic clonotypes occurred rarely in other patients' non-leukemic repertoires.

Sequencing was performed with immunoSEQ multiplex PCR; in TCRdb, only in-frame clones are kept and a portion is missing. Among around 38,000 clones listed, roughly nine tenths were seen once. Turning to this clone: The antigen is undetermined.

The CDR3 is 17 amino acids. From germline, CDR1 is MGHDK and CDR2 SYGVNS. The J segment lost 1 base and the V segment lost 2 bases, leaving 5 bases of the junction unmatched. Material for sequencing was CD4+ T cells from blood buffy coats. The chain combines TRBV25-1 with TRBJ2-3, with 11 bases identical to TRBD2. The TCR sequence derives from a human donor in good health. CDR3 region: CASSEGLAGSRTDTQYF. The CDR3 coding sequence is TGTGCCAGCAGTGAAGGACTAGCGGGTTCTCGCACAGATACGCAGTATTTT. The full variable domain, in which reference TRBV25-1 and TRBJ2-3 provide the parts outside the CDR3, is EADIYQTPRYLVIGTGKKITLECSQTMGHDKMYWYQQDPGMELHLIHYSYGVNSTEKGDLSSESTVSRIRTEHFPLTLESARPSHTSQYLCASSEGLAGSRTDTQYFGPGTRLTVL.